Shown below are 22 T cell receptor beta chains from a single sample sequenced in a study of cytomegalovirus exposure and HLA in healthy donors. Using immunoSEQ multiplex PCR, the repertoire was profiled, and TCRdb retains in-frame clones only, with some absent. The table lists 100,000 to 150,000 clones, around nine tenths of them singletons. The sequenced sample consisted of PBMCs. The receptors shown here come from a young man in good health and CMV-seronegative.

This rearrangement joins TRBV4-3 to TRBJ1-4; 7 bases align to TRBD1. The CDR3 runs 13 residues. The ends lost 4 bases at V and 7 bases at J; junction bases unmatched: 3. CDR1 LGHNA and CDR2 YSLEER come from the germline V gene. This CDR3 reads CASSPGDSEKLFF. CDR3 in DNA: TGCGCCAGCAGCCCAGGGGACAGTGAAAAACTGTTTTTT.

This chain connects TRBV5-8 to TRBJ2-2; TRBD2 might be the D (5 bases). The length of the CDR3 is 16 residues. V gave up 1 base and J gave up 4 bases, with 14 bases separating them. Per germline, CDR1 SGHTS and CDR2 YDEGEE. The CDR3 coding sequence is TGTGCCAGCAGCTTGTACCGGGGTGGTGGCACCGGGGAGCTGTTTTTT. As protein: CASSLYRGGGTGELFF.

As DNA, the CDR3 is TGTGCCAGCATGGAGGCGGGGGACTCCAATGAGCAGTTCTTC. This gives the protein CASMEAGDSNEQFF. The rearrangement links TRBV11-2 to TRBJ2-1; 7 positions agree with TRBD2. In germline, CDR1 is SGHAT, CDR2 FQNNGV. The CDR3 is 14 residues long. V shed 7 bases and J 6 bases; nucleotides not matched to a gene: 9. Supplemented by reference TRBV11-2 and TRBJ2-1, the full variable domain reads EAGVAQSPRYKIIEKRQSVAFWCNPISGHATLYWYQQILGQGPKLLIQFQNNGVVDDSQLPKDRFSAERLKGVDSTLKIQPAKLEDSAVYLCASMEAGDSNEQFFGPGTRLTVL.

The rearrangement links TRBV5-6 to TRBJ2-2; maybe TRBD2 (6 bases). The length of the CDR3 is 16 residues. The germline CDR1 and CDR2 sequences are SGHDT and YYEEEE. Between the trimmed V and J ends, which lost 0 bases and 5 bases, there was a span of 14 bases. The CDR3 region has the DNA TGTGCCAGCAGCTTGGGGGACTTGCGGCCGACCGGGGAGCTGTTTTTT. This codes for CASSLGDLRPTGELFF.

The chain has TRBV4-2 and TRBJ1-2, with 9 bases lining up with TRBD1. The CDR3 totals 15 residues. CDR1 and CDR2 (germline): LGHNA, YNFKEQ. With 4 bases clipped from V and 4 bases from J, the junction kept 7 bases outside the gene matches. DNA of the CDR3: TGTGCCAGCAGCCTCCGGACAGGGGATATCTATGGCTACACCTTC. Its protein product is CASSLRTGDIYGYTF.

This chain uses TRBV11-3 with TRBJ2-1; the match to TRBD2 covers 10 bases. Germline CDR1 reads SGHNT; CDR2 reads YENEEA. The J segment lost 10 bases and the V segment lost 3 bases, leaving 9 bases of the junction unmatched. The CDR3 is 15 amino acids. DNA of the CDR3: TGTGCCAGCAGCTTCGGAGCGGGAGGGAGGGACGAGCAGTTCTTC. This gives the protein CASSFGAGGRDEQFF.

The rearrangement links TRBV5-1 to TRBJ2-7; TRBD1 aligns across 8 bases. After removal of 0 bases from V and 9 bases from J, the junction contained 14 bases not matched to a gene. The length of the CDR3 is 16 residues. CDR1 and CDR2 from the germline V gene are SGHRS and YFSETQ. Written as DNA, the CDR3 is TGCGCCAGCAGCTTGGGGGCCGGGACAGGCCGCGATGGGCAGTACTTC. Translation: CASSLGAGTGRDGQYF. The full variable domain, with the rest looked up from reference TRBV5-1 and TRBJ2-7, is KAGVTQTPRYLIKTRGQQVTLSCSPISGHRSVSWYQQTPGQGLQFLFEYFSETQRNKGNFPGRFSGRQFSNSRSEMNVSTLELGDSALYLCASSLGAGTGRDGQYFGPGTRLTVT.

CDR3 bases: TGTGCCAGCAGGCCTACGGGACACCAGAACACCGGGGAGCTGTTTTTT. Translating it yields CASRPTGHQNTGELFF. This chain connects TRBV5-4 to TRBJ2-2; D might be TRBD1 (6 bases). V was clipped by 5 bases and J by 1 base, with 15 bases between them. Germline lookup yields CDR1 SGHNT and CDR2 YYREEE (reference sequence). The CDR3 runs 16 residues.

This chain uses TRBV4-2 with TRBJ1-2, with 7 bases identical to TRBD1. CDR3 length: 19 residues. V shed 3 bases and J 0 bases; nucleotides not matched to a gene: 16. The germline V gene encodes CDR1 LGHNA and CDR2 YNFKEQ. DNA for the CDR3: TGTGCCAGCAGCCAGCTTCGGACAGGCCGTGTGGACTCTAACTATGGCTACACCTTC. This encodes CASSQLRTGRVDSNYGYTF.

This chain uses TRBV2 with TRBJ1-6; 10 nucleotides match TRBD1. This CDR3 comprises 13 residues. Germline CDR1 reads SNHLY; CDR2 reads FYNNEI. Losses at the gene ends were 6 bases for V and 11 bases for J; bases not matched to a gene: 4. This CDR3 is CASRGQGTTPLHF. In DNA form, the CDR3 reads TGTGCCAGCAGGGGACAGGGGACGACACCCCTCCACTTT.

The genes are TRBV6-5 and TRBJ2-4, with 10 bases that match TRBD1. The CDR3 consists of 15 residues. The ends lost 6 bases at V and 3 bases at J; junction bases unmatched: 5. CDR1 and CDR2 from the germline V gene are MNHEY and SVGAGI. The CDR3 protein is CASRGQGMGKNIQYF. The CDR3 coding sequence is TGTGCCAGCAGGGGACAGGGGATGGGCAAAAACATTCAGTACTTC.

The DNA for the CDR3 is TGTGCCAGCAGCTCCCCGGGACTAGCGGAATACGAGCAGTACTTC. This gives the protein CASSSPGLAEYEQYF. This rearrangement joins TRBV5-6 to TRBJ2-7; 11 bases are shared with TRBD2. The CDR3 contains 15 residues. Germline V gene data show CDR1 as SGHDT and CDR2 as YYEEEE. V shed 3 bases, J shed 4 bases, and the junction held 6 bases outside the gene matches.

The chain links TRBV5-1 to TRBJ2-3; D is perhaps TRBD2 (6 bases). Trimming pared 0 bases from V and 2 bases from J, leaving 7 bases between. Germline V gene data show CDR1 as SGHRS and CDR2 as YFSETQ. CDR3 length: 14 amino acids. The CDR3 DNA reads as TGCGCCAGCAGCTTGGTAGCGGTCACAGATACGCAGTATTTT. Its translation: CASSLVAVTDTQYF.

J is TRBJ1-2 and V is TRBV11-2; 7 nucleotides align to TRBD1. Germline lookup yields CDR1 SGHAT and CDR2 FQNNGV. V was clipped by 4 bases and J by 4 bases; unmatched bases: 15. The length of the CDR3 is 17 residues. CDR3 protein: CASSSRQGGSPSYGYTF. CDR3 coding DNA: TGTGCCAGCAGCTCCCGACAGGGCGGTTCGCCTAGCTATGGCTACACCTTC.

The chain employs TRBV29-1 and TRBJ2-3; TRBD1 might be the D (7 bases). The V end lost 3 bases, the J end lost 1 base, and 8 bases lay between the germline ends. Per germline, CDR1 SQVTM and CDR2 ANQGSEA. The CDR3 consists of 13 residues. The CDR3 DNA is TGCAGCGTTGACAGGGGGGGCACAGATACGCAGTATTTT. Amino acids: CSVDRGGTDTQYF.

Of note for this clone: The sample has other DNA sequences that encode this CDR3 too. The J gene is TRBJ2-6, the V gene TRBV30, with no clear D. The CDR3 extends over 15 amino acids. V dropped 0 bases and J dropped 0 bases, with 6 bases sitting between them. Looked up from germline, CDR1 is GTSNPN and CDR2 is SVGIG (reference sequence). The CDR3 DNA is TGTGCCTGGAGTGTTGGCGGCTCTGGGGCCAACGTCCTGACTTTC. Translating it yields CAWSVGGSGANVLTF.

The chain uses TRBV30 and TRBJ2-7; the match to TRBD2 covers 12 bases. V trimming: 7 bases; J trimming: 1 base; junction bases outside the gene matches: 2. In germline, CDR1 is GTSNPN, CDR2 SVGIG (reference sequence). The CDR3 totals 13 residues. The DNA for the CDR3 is TGTGCCTTGACTAGCGGGAGATCCTACGAGCAGTACTTC. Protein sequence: CALTSGRSYEQYF.

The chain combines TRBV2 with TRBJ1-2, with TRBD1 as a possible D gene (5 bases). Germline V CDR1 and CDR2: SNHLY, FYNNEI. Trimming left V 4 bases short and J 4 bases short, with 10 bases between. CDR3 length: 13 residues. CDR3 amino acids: CASSVGGSYGYTF. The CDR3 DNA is TGTGCCAGCAGTGTCGGGGGTTCCTATGGCTACACCTTC. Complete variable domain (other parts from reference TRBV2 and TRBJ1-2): EPEVTQTPSHQVTQMGQEVILRCVPISNHLYFYWYRQILGQKVEFLVSFYNNEISEKSEIFDDQFSVERPDGSNFTLKIRSTKLEDSAMYFCASSVGGSYGYTFGSGTRLTVV.

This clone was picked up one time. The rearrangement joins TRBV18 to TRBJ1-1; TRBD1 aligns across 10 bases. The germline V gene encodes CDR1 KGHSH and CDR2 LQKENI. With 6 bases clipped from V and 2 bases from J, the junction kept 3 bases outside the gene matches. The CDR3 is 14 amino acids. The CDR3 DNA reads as TGTGCCAGCTCGCGACAGGGGGCTAACACTGAAGCTTTCTTT. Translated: CASSRQGANTEAFF.

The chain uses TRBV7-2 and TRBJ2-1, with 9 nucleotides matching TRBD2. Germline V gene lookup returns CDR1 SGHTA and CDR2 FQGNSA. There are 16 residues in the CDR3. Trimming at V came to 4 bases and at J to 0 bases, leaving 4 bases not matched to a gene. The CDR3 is CASSSPTSGSYNEQFF. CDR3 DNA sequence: TGTGCCAGCAGCTCCCCGACTAGCGGCTCCTACAATGAGCAGTTCTTC.

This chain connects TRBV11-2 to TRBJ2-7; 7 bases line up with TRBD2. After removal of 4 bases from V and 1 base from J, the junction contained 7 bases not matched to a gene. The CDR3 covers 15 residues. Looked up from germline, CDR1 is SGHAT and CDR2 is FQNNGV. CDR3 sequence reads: CASSSRLAPSYEQYF. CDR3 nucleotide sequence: TGTGCCAGCAGCTCAAGACTAGCCCCATCCTACGAGCAGTACTTC.

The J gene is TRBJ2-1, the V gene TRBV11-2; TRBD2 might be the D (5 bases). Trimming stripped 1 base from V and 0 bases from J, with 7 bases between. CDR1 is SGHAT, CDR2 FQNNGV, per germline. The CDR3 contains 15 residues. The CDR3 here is CASSLAGSSYNEQFF. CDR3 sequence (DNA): TGTGCCAGCAGCTTAGCGGGAAGCTCCTACAATGAGCAGTTCTTC. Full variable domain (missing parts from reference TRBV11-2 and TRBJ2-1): EAGVAQSPRYKIIEKRQSVAFWCNPISGHATLYWYQQILGQGPKLLIQFQNNGVVDDSQLPKDRFSAERLKGVDSTLKIQPAKLEDSAVYLCASSLAGSSYNEQFFGPGTRLTVL.